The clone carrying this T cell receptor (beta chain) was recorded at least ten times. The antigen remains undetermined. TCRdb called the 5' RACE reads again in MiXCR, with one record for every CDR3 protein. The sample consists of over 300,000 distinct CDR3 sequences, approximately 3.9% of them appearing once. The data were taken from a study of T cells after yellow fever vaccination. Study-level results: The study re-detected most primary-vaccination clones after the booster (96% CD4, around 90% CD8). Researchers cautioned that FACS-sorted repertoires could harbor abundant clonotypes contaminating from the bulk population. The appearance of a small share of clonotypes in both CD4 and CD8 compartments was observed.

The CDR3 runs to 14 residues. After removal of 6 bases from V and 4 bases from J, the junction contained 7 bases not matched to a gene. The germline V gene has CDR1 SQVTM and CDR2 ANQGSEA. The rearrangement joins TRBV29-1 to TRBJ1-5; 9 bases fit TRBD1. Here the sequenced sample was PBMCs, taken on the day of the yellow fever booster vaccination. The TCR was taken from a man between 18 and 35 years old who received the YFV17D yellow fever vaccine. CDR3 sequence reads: CSVVWDRENQPQHF. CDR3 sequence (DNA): TGCAGCGTGGTATGGGACAGGGAAAATCAGCCCCAGCATTTT.